Sequencing of this T cell receptor beta chain was carried out in a study of CD8 T cells in ankylosing spondylitis. Concerning this clonotype: Its antigen remains unidentified.

After removal of 5 bases from V and 7 bases from J, the junction contained 11 bases not matched to a gene. CDR3 length equals 15 residues. In germline, CDR1 is MNHEY, CDR2 SVGEGT. With molecular barcodes, quantitative 5'-RACE was used to make the TCR beta libraries. TCRdb used MiXCR to reprocess the 5' RACE reads, holding one entry per CDR3 protein. The sample consists of about 500,000 distinct CDR3 sequences, 9.5% to 15% of them appearing once. Study-level points and caveats: CD8+ by phenotype, disease-linked clones were relatively rare in peripheral blood. What seemed typical of ankylosing spondylitis blood was a TCR beta motif built from about 8 highly homologous variants.

The sequencing sample was made of blood, either unsorted or a sorted T cell fraction (not recorded which). This chain connects TRBV6-2 or TRBV6-3 to TRBJ1-5; the match to TRBD1 covers 7 bases. The clonotype was recovered from a male donor with ankylosing spondylitis. The CDR3 DNA reads TGTGCCAGCAGTCGAAATCGACAGGGCGGGCAGCCCCAGCATTTT. It encodes CASSRNRQGGQPQHF.